These 4 T cell receptor beta chains came from one sample sequenced in a study of T cell responses to AZD1222 COVID-19 vaccine listed by TCRdb under 2021. Interpreted using the paper, the time point label stands for: baseline before first vaccination. Library preparation used the immunoSEQ multiplex PCR assay. TCRdb mirrors the immuneACCESS table, restricted to in-frame sequences. Some clones are absent from its copies; in checked studies, under half trace to an unresolved V gene, and the reason for the others is unknown. Recorded for this sample are about 100,000 clones; approximately 90% of them occurred a single time. The top ten clones comprise about a sixth of the sample. The sequencing here drew on peripheral blood, taken on day 0 of AZD1222 vaccination. These receptors were taken from an adult in good health.

The chain is built from TRBV5-1 and TRBJ1-1; the D gene is possibly TRBD1 (6 bases). V was cut by 2 bases and J by 1 base, with 18 bases left in between. The CDR3 contains 17 residues. In germline, CDR1 is SGHRS, CDR2 YFSETQ. The CDR3 sequence: CASSLPGGGERNTEAFF. CDR3 nucleotides: TGCGCCAGCAGCTTACCAGGTGGGGGCGAAAGGAACACTGAAGCTTTCTTT.

J is TRBJ1-2 and V is TRBV29-1; D is perhaps TRBD1 (6 bases). Trimming stripped 4 bases from V and 1 base from J, with 7 bases between. The CDR3 contains 12 residues. Germline CDR1 SQVTM, CDR2 ANQGSEA. The CDR3 sequence is CSVGGGNYGYTF. DNA of the CDR3: TGCAGCGTTGGAGGGGGTAACTATGGCTACACCTTC.

This chain joins TRBV15 and TRBJ1-4; maybe TRBD1 (5 bases). Trimming removed 3 bases from V and 7 bases from J, with 12 bases in between. In germline, CDR1 is LNHNV, CDR2 YYDKDF (reference sequence). The CDR3 is 14 amino acids. CDR3 coding DNA: TGTGCCACCAGCAGGGGCCAGGGTCCTGAAAAACTGTTTTTT. It specifies CATSRGQGPEKLFF.

The chain uses TRBV5-4 and TRBJ2-7; tentatively, D is TRBD1 (5 bases). Trimming removed 0 bases at V and 6 bases at J, with 13 bases between. The length of the CDR3 is 14 residues. Germline loops: CDR1 SGHNT, CDR2 YYREEE (reference sequence). The CDR3, as DNA: TGTGCCAGCAGCTTGGACAGGACCTCGGGCGAGCAGTACTTC. Its translation is CASSLDRTSGEQYF.